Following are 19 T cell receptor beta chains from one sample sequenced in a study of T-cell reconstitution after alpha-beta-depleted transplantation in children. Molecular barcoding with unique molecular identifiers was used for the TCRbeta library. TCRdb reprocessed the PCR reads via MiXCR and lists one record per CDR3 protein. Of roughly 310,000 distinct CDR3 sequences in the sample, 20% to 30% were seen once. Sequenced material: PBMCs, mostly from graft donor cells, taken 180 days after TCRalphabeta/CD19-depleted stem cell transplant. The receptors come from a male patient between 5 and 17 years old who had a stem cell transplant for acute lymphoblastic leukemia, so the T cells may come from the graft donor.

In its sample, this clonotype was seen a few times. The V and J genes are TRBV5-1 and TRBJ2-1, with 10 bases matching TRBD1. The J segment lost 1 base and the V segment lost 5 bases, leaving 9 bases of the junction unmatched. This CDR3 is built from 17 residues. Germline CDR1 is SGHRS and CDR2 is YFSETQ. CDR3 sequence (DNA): TGCGCCAGCAGTAGACAGGGGGCGCGAGGGTCCTACAATGAGCAGTTCTTC. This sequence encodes CASSRQGARGSYNEQFF.

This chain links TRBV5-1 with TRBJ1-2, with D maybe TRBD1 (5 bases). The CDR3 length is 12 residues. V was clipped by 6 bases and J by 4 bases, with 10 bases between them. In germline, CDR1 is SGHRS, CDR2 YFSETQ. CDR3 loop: CASTSQGYGYTF. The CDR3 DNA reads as TGCGCCAGCACGTCCCAGGGCTATGGCTACACCTTC.

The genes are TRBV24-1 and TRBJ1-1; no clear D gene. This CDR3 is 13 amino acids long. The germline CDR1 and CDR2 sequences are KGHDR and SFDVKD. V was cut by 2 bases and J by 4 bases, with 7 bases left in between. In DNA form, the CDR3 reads TGTGCCACCAGTGATTGGGAGAGCACTGAAGCTTTCTTT. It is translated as CATSDWESTEAFF.

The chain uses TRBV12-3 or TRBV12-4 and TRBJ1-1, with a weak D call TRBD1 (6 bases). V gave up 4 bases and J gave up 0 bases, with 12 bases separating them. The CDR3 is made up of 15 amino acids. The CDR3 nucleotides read TGTGCCAGCAGTTGGTCAGGGGCCATGAACACTGAAGCTTTCTTT. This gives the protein CASSWSGAMNTEAFF.

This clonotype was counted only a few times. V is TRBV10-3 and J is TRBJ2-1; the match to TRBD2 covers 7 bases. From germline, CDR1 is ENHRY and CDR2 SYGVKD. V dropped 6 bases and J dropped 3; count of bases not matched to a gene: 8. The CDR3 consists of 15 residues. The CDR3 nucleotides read TGTGCCATCAGAAGTTCAGCGGGAAGCTACAATGAGCAGTTCTTC. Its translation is CAIRSSAGSYNEQFF.

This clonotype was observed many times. The chain's CDR3 is CASSRTSGIRYEQYF. DNA for the CDR3: TGCGCCAGCAGCAGAACTAGCGGGATAAGATACGAGCAGTACTTC. The gene calls are TRBV5-1 and TRBJ2-7, with 10 positions matching TRBD2. Germline V gene data show CDR1 as SGHRS and CDR2 as YFSETQ. Germline trimming cut 4 bases from V and 4 bases from J; bases unmatched to any gene: 8. The CDR3 runs 15 residues. Full variable domain (rest looked up from reference TRBV5-1 and TRBJ2-7): KAGVTQTPRYLIKTRGQQVTLSCSPISGHRSVSWYQQTPGQGLQFLFEYFSETQRNKGNFPGRFSGRQFSNSRSEMNVSTLELGDSALYLCASSRTSGIRYEQYFGPGTRLTVT.

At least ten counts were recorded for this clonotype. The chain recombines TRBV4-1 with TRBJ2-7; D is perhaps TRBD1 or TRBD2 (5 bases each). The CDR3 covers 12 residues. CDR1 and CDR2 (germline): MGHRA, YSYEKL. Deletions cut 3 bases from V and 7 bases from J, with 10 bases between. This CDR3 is CASSQLWGEQYF. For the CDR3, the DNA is TGCGCCAGCAGCCAGTTGTGGGGGGAGCAGTACTTC.

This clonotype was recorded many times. The CDR3 protein is CASSLWGAGTGETEAFF. DNA of the CDR3: TGCGCCAGCAGCTTGTGGGGGGCCGGGACAGGGGAGACTGAAGCTTTCTTT. This sequence joins TRBV5-1 and TRBJ1-1; 10 bases match TRBD1. Germline V gene data show CDR1 as SGHRS and CDR2 as YFSETQ. V was pared by 1 base and J by 5 bases, with 11 bases of the junction left unmatched. The CDR3 length is 17 residues.

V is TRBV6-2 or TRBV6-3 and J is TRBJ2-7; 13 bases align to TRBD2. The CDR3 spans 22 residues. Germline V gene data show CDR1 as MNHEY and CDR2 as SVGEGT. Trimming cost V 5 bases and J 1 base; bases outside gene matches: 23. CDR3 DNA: TGTGCCAGCAGTCCTGAACTTTACGGGACGGGACTAGCGGGACAGGGGTCCTACGAGCAGTACTTC. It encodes CASSPELYGTGLAGQGSYEQYF.

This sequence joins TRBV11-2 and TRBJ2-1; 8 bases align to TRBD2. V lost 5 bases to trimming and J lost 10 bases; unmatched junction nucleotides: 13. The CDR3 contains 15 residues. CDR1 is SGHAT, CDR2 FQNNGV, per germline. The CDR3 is CASSLTRLAGGEQFF. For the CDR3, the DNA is TGTGCCAGCAGCCTCACGCGCCTAGCGGGCGGGGAGCAGTTCTTC.

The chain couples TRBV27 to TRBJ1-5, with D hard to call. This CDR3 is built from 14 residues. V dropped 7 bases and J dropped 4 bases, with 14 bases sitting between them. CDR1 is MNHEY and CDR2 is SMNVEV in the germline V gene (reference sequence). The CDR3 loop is CASKKWGSNQPQHF. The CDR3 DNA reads TGTGCCAGCAAGAAGTGGGGTTCTAATCAGCCCCAGCATTTT.

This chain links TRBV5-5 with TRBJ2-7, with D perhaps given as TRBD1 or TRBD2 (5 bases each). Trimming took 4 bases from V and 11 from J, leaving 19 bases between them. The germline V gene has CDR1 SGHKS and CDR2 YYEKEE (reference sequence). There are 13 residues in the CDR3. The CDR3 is CASSPFRDLDEYF. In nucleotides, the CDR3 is TGTGCCAGCAGCCCATTCCGGGACCTAGACGAGTACTTC. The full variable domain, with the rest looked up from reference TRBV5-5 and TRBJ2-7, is DAGVTQSPTHLIKTRGQQVTLRCSPISGHKSVSWYQQVLGQGPQFIFQYYEKEERGRGNFPDRFSARQFPNYSSELNVNALLLGDSALYLCASSPFRDLDEYFGPGTRLTVT.

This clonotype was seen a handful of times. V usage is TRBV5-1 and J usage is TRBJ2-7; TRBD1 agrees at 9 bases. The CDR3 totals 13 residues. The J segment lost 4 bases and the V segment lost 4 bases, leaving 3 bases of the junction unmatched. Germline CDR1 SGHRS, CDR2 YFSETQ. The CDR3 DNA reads TGCGCCAGCAGCGGCGGGACAGGGTACGAGCAGTACTTC. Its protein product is CASSGGTGYEQYF.

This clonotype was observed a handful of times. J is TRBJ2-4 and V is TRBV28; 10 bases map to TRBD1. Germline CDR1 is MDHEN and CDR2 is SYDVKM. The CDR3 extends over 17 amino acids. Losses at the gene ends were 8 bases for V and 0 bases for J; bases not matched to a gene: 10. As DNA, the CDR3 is TGTGCCAGCTCCGCCGGGACAGGGGCTTTAGCCAAAAACATTCAGTACTTC. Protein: CASSAGTGALAKNIQYF.

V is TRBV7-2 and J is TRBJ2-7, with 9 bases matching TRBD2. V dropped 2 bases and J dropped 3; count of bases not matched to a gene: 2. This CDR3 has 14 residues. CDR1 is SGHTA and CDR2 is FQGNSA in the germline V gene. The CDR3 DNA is TGTGCCAGCAGCTTACTAGCGGGGATCTACGAGCAGTACTTC. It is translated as CASSLLAGIYEQYF. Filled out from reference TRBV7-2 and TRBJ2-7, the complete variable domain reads GAGVSQSPSNKVTEKGKDVELRCDPISGHTALYWYRQSLGQGLEFLIYFQGNSAPDKSGLPSDRFSAERTGGSVSTLTIQRTQQEDSAVYLCASSLLAGIYEQYFGPGTRLTVT.

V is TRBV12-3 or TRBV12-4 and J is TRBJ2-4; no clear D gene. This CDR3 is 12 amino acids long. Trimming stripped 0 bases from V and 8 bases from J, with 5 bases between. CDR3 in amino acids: CASSLAGDIQYF. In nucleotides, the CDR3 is TGTGCCAGCAGTTTAGCGGGTGACATTCAGTACTTC.

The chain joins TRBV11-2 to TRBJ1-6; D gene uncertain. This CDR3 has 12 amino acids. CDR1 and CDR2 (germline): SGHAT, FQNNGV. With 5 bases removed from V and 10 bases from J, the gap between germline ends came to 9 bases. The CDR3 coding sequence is TGTGCCAGCAGCCATACCCCATCACCCCTCCACTTT. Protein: CASSHTPSPLHF.

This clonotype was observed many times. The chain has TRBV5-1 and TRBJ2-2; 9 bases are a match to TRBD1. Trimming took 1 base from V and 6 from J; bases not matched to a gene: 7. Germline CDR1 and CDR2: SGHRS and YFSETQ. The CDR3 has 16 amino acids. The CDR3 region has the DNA TGCGCCAGCAGCTTGAACGGGACAGGGACCGCCGGGGAGCTGTTTTTT. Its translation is CASSLNGTGTAGELFF.

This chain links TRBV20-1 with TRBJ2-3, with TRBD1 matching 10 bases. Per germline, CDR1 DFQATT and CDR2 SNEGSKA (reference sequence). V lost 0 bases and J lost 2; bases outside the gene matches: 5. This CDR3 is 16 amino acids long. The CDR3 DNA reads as TGCAGTGCTAGAGATCCGGGACAGGGGTTCACAGATACGCAGTATTTT. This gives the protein CSARDPGQGFTDTQYF.